The rows below give T cell receptor beta chains drawn from one sample of a study of blood T cells in healthy people across ages. A single record per CDR3 protein comes from TCRdb applying MiXCR to the 5' RACE reads. This sample has 1.5 million to 2 million distinct CDR3 sequences, with almost 35% found just once. Material for sequencing was blood. The receptors originated from a woman in her 30s in good health. CDR3s include the opening cysteine and the closing phenylalanine or tryptophan. D genes are given only for firm matches. The size of a clone is reported for some rows only, either as once, few or many, or as a class for expanded clones.

cdr3_aa: CASSHQVTMNTEAFF
cdr3_nt: TGCGCCAGCAGCCATCAGGTTACCATGAACACTGAAGCTTTCTTT
j_call: TRBJ1-1
v_call: TRBV4-1
d_call: -
clone_size: -

cdr3_aa: CASSSPLFGEFF
cdr3_nt: TGTGCCAGCAGTTCCCCCCTCTTTGGGGAGTTCTTC
j_call: TRBJ2-1
v_call: TRBV6-2/TRBV6-3
d_call: -
clone_size: -

cdr3_aa: CASSLGRRGSYEQYF
cdr3_nt: TGTGCCAGCAGCCTGGGGCGTCGCGGGAGCTACGAGCAGTACTTC
j_call: TRBJ2-7
v_call: TRBV13
d_call: TRBD2
clone_size: -

cdr3_aa: CSAGRGSGANVLTF
cdr3_nt: TGCAGTGCTGGCAGGGGGTCTGGGGCCAACGTCCTGACTTTC
j_call: TRBJ2-6
v_call: TRBV20-1
d_call: TRBD1
clone_size: few

cdr3_aa: CASSSGTASQETQYF
cdr3_nt: TGTGCCAGTAGCTCCGGGACTGCATCACAAGAGACTCAGTACTTC
j_call: TRBJ2-5
v_call: TRBV19
d_call: -
clone_size: -

cdr3_aa: CASSVGLRGRGGILTDTQYF
cdr3_nt: TGTGCCAGCAGCGTAGGTCTCCGGGGGAGGGGAGGAATACTCACAGATACGCAGTATTTT
j_call: TRBJ2-3
v_call: TRBV9
d_call: TRBD2
clone_size: -

cdr3_aa: CASRDPTYEQYF
cdr3_nt: TGTGCCAGCAGGGACCCCACCTACGAGCAGTACTTC
j_call: TRBJ2-7
v_call: TRBV12-3/TRBV12-4
d_call: -
clone_size: many

cdr3_aa: CCARGDYGNTF
cdr3_nt: TGCTGCGCGCGGGGCGACTATGGCAACACCTTC
j_call: TRBJ1-2
v_call: TRBV29-1
d_call: -
clone_size: -

cdr3_aa: CASTAGVWNDEQFF
cdr3_nt: TGTGCCAGCACGGCGGGAGTGTGGAATGATGAGCAGTTCTTC
j_call: TRBJ2-1
v_call: TRBV2
d_call: TRBD2
clone_size: -

cdr3_aa: CASSVQGASYNEQFF
cdr3_nt: TGTGCCAGCAGCGTTCAGGGGGCTAGCTACAATGAGCAGTTCTTC
j_call: TRBJ2-1
v_call: TRBV7-6
d_call: TRBD1
clone_size: many

cdr3_aa: CASSQGLDRIYGYTF
cdr3_nt: TGTGCCAGCAGCCAAGGGCTCGACAGGATCTATGGCTACACCTTC
j_call: TRBJ1-2
v_call: TRBV3-1
d_call: -
clone_size: -

cdr3_aa: CASSWGMAGPPGDTQYF
cdr3_nt: TGTGCCAGCAGCTGGGGGATGGCGGGGCCGCCCGGAGATACGCAGTATTTT
j_call: TRBJ2-3
v_call: TRBV5-5
d_call: -
clone_size: few

cdr3_aa: CASGDPGQKNTEAFF
cdr3_nt: TGTGCCAGCGGAGATCCGGGACAGAAGAACACTGAAGCTTTCTTT
j_call: TRBJ1-1
v_call: TRBV7-9
d_call: TRBD1
clone_size: -

cdr3_aa: CASSPSDRATNTGELFF
cdr3_nt: TGTGCCAGCTCACCTTCCGACAGGGCGACGAACACCGGGGAGCTGTTTTTT
j_call: TRBJ2-2
v_call: TRBV18
d_call: TRBD1
clone_size: -

cdr3_aa: CASSRLQGAYEQYF
cdr3_nt: TGTGCCAGCAGCCGCCTACAGGGGGCCTACGAGCAGTACTTC
j_call: TRBJ2-7
v_call: TRBV27
d_call: TRBD1
clone_size: -

cdr3_aa: CTGSYAAGGDTEAFF
cdr3_nt: TGTACCGGCAGCTACGCCGCAGGGGGAGACACTGAAGCTTTCTTT
j_call: TRBJ1-1
v_call: TRBV7-9
d_call: TRBD1
clone_size: -

cdr3_aa: CASSYRGGGGDEQFF
cdr3_nt: TGTGCCAGCAGTTACCGAGGGGGGGGCGGCGATGAGCAGTTCTTC
j_call: TRBJ2-1
v_call: TRBV12-3/TRBV12-4
d_call: -
clone_size: few

cdr3_aa: CASSLGGDRASGGYTF
cdr3_nt: TGTGCCAGCAGCTTGGGAGGGGACAGGGCTTCAGGAGGCTACACCTTC
j_call: TRBJ1-2
v_call: TRBV7-3
d_call: TRBD1
clone_size: few